This T cell receptor (beta chain) was sequenced for a study of T-cell memory formation after mild COVID-19. Study-wide context: The study found TCR clusters largely donor specific.

TCRdb re-analysed the 5' RACE reads in MiXCR, keeping a single row per CDR3 protein. The sample carries over 150,000 distinct CDR3 sequences, roughly 20% recorded once. Turning to this clonotype: The antigen remains undetermined.

Study findings and constraints: Pre-infection memory carried some responding clones, suggesting that cross-reactive memory joined.

The V end lost 1 base, the J end lost 9 bases, and 19 bases lay between the germline ends. Germline V lookup: CDR1 DFQATT, CDR2 SNEGSKA (reference sequence). The CDR3 totals 16 residues. The sample comprised PBMCs or a T cell subset sorted from them (not recorded which). The chain recombines TRBV20-1 with TRBJ1-6, with D perhaps TRBD1 (5 bases). The TCR sequence derives from a man younger than 35 who had mild COVID-19 (a few samples of this study predate the infection). Cell type and time point are not known. The CDR3 loop is CSARGVLGTGGSPLHF. In nucleotides, the CDR3 is TGCAGTGCTAGAGGGGTTTTAGGGACCGGAGGTTCACCCCTCCACTTT.